Listed below are T cell receptor beta chains from one sample, sequenced in a study of cytomegalovirus exposure and HLA in healthy donors. Produced via immunoSEQ multiplex PCR; TCRdb's table is partial and in-frame only. With 95,000 to 150,000 clones in the sample, the ten largest clones hold more than 0.8%. Sequenced input: PBMCs. The receptors here all came from a man between 18 and 29 years old in good health and CMV-seronegative. Each CDR3 is given with its conserved first and last residue. D genes are given only for firm matches.

D gene: TRBD1; V gene: TRBV6-5; J gene: TRBJ1-1; CDR3 DNA: TGTGCCAGCAGTTCCCCGAGGGGGCCAGCGGACACTGAAGCTTTCTTT; CDR3 protein: CASSSPRGPADTEAFF
D gene: .; V gene: TRBV5-4; J gene: TRBJ2-1; CDR3 DNA: TGTGCCAGCAGCTTGGAGGGGCGTACGGATGAGCAGTTCTTC; CDR3 protein: CASSLEGRTDEQFF
D gene: .; V gene: TRBV4-1; J gene: TRBJ1-5; CDR3 DNA: TGCGCCAGCAGCCAAGATACCGGGTTCGGTCAGCCCCAGCATTTT; CDR3 protein: CASSQDTGFGQPQHF
D gene: .; V gene: TRBV7-9; J gene: TRBJ1-4; CDR3 DNA: TGTGCCAGCAGCTTGGAGGCCAATGAAAAACTGTTTTTT; CDR3 protein: CASSLEANEKLFF
D gene: TRBD1; V gene: TRBV28; J gene: TRBJ1-3; CDR3 DNA: TGTGCCAGCAGTTTACCGGGACAGTTCTCTGGAAACACCATATATTTT; CDR3 protein: CASSLPGQFSGNTIYF
D gene: .; V gene: TRBV5-6; J gene: TRBJ1-2; CDR3 DNA: TGTGCCAGCAGGTCCGGGGGGGGCTCAAGAGTGTATGGCTACACCTTC; CDR3 protein: CASRSGGGSRVYGYTF
D gene: .; V gene: TRBV5-1; J gene: TRBJ1-1; CDR3 DNA: TGCGCCAGCAGCTTGGTGTGGGACATTATAAGAGCTGAAGCTTTCTTT; CDR3 protein: CASSLVWDIIRAEAFF
D gene: .; V gene: TRBV7-2; J gene: TRBJ1-2; CDR3 DNA: TGTGCCAGCAGCTTAGTGTCCGGGGGTGGGAACTATGGCTACACCTTC; CDR3 protein: CASSLVSGGGNYGYTF
D gene: .; V gene: TRBV28; J gene: TRBJ1-4; CDR3 DNA: TGTGCCAGCAGTCCCCTCGGGGGGGGGCGCGATGAAAAACTGTTTTTT; CDR3 protein: CASSPLGGGRDEKLFF
D gene: .; V gene: TRBV4-1; J gene: TRBJ2-5; CDR3 DNA: TGCGCCAGCAGCCGTTTTAAGAGAGAGACCCAGTACTTC; CDR3 protein: CASSRFKRETQYF
D gene: TRBD1; V gene: TRBV25-1; J gene: TRBJ1-1; CDR3 DNA: TGTGCCAGCAGTAACTCGGGACAGGGTGCTGAAGCTTTCTTT; CDR3 protein: CASSNSGQGAEAFF
D gene: .; V gene: TRBV6-5; J gene: TRBJ1-5; CDR3 DNA: TGTGCCAGCAGACCCGGACAGTATCAGCCCCAGCATTTT; CDR3 protein: CASRPGQYQPQHF
D gene: TRBD2; V gene: TRBV7-8; J gene: TRBJ2-1; CDR3 DNA: TGTGCCAGCAGCCCCAGACTAGCGGGGGCCCTTACAGGTGAGCAGTTCTTC; CDR3 protein: CASSPRLAGALTGEQFF
D gene: TRBD2; V gene: TRBV6-6; J gene: TRBJ2-1; CDR3 DNA: TGTGCCAGCATACTAGCGGGGGGGCGTTTAAGTGAGCAGTTCTTC; CDR3 protein: CASILAGGRLSEQFF
D gene: .; V gene: TRBV11-3; J gene: TRBJ1-1; CDR3 DNA: TGTGCCAGCAGCTTGGGCCGGGAAGCTTTCTTT; CDR3 protein: CASSLGREAFF
D gene: .; V gene: TRBV28; J gene: TRBJ2-4; CDR3 DNA: TGTGCCAGCAGTCCCCGCGGCAGGGGATTTATGAACATTCAGTACTTC; CDR3 protein: CASSPRGRGFMNIQYF
D gene: TRBD1; V gene: TRBV28; J gene: TRBJ1-4; CDR3 DNA: TGTGCCAGCAGTTTATGGGACAGGGGGAAAAAACTGTTTTTT; CDR3 protein: CASSLWDRGKKLFF
D gene: .; V gene: TRBV28; J gene: TRBJ1-2; CDR3 DNA: TGTGCCAGCAGTTTATCGGGGGTAGGGAAGTATGGCTACACCTTC; CDR3 protein: CASSLSGVGKYGYTF
D gene: .; V gene: TRBV6-4; J gene: TRBJ1-2; CDR3 DNA: TGTGCCAGCAGTTCAGGGTCTCGTTATGGCTACACCTTC; CDR3 protein: CASSSGSRYGYTF
D gene: .; V gene: TRBV18; J gene: TRBJ1-5; CDR3 DNA: TGTGCCAGCTCACCAGGGCAGTCCAATCAGCCCCAGCATTTT; CDR3 protein: CASSPGQSNQPQHF
D gene: .; V gene: TRBV7-8; J gene: TRBJ2-7; CDR3 DNA: TGTGCCAGCAGCTCCTCGTCCAGCTACGAGCAGTACTTC; CDR3 protein: CASSSSSSYEQYF
D gene: .; V gene: TRBV27; J gene: TRBJ1-1; CDR3 DNA: TGTGCCAGCAGCTCCCGCTTACAAAACACTGAAGCTTTCTTT; CDR3 protein: CASSSRLQNTEAFF
D gene: .; V gene: TRBV5-1; J gene: TRBJ1-1; CDR3 DNA: TGCGCCAGCAGCTTAGAGATGAACACTGAAGCTTTCTTT; CDR3 protein: CASSLEMNTEAFF
D gene: .; V gene: TRBV5-1; J gene: TRBJ1-1; CDR3 DNA: TGCGCCAGCAGCTTGGGGGGGGAGGTTCCTGAAGCTTTCTTT; CDR3 protein: CASSLGGEVPEAFF
D gene: TRBD1; V gene: TRBV30; J gene: TRBJ1-3; CDR3 DNA: TGTGCCTGGAGGGTTAGAGCCCTGGACAGGGAAAACACCATATATTTT; CDR3 protein: CAWRVRALDRENTIYF
D gene: .; V gene: TRBV2; J gene: TRBJ2-7; CDR3 DNA: TGTGCCAGCAGTGCATTGGGGAGGAACGAGCAGTACTTC; CDR3 protein: CASSALGRNEQYF
D gene: .; V gene: TRBV27; J gene: TRBJ1-6; CDR3 DNA: TGTGCCAGCAGTTCGGGTTCACCCCTCCACTTT; CDR3 protein: CASSSGSPLHF
D gene: .; V gene: TRBV18; J gene: TRBJ1-2; CDR3 DNA: TGTGCCAGCTCACCGCAGGGATCTGGGGGCTACACCTTC; CDR3 protein: CASSPQGSGGYTF
D gene: .; V gene: TRBV7-9; J gene: TRBJ2-1; CDR3 DNA: TGTGCCAGCAGCTTATGGCAGGGCACCTACAATGAGCAGTTCTTC; CDR3 protein: CASSLWQGTYNEQFF
D gene: TRBD1; V gene: TRBV18; J gene: TRBJ2-7; CDR3 DNA: TGTGCCAGCTCACCAGCAGGGGGAGTCTCCTACGAGCAGTACTTC; CDR3 protein: CASSPAGGVSYEQYF
D gene: .; V gene: TRBV19; J gene: TRBJ2-7; CDR3 DNA: TGTGCCAGTAGTATTGGGATAGGGGACGAGCAGTACTTC; CDR3 protein: CASSIGIGDEQYF
D gene: .; V gene: TRBV9; J gene: TRBJ2-2; CDR3 DNA: TGTGCCAGCAGCCCATTTAGTGGGGCATCAGCTACCGGGGAGCTGTTTTTT; CDR3 protein: CASSPFSGASATGELFF
D gene: TRBD1; V gene: TRBV27; J gene: TRBJ2-1; CDR3 DNA: TGTGCCAGCAGTCGCCCAGAAGGACAGGGGGAGGTCAAGCAGTTCTTC; CDR3 protein: CASSRPEGQGEVKQFF
D gene: .; V gene: TRBV5-6; J gene: TRBJ2-7; CDR3 DNA: TGTGCCAGCAGCTTGCTCCGGGAAGCGTCCTACGAGCAGTACTTC; CDR3 protein: CASSLLREASYEQYF
D gene: TRBD1; V gene: TRBV27; J gene: TRBJ1-1; CDR3 DNA: TGTGCCAGCAGCTTTAGGGGACAGGGAAGAACTGAAGCTTTCTTT; CDR3 protein: CASSFRGQGRTEAFF
D gene: TRBD1; V gene: TRBV7-8; J gene: TRBJ2-1; CDR3 DNA: TGTGCCAGCAGCCTCCGGGACAGGGCCCTCAATGAGCAGTTCTTC; CDR3 protein: CASSLRDRALNEQFF
D gene: .; V gene: TRBV28; J gene: TRBJ2-1; CDR3 DNA: TGTGCCAGCAGTCCCAACCCTGTACTGGAGCAGTTCTTC; CDR3 protein: CASSPNPVLEQFF
D gene: TRBD1; V gene: TRBV27; J gene: TRBJ2-3; CDR3 DNA: TGTGCCAGCAGTTGGACAGGGTCCACAGATACGCAGTATTTT; CDR3 protein: CASSWTGSTDTQYF
D gene: TRBD2; V gene: TRBV30; J gene: TRBJ2-6; CDR3 DNA: TGTGCCTGGTCAGGGACTAGCGGGAAGAATGGGGCCAACGTCCTGACTTTC; CDR3 protein: CAWSGTSGKNGANVLTF
D gene: .; V gene: TRBV5-1; J gene: TRBJ1-1; CDR3 DNA: TGCGCCAGCAGCTTGACCATCGCGGCGACCATGAACACTGAAGCTTTCTTT; CDR3 protein: CASSLTIAATMNTEAFF
D gene: .; V gene: TRBV5-1; J gene: TRBJ1-1; CDR3 DNA: TGCGCCAGCAGCTTCGGGATGAACACTGAAGCTTTCTTT; CDR3 protein: CASSFGMNTEAFF
D gene: TRBD2; V gene: TRBV5-6; J gene: TRBJ2-1; CDR3 DNA: TGTGCCAGCAGCTCATATAGCGGGGGGGAAATAAGGCAGTTCTTC; CDR3 protein: CASSSYSGGEIRQFF
D gene: .; V gene: TRBV7-9; J gene: TRBJ1-2; CDR3 DNA: TGTGCCAGCAGCTTAGCGCTAATACGGACAAGGCAGTGGTATGGCTACACCTTC; CDR3 protein: CASSLALIRTRQWYGYTF